This T cell receptor (beta chain) stems from a study of identifying expanded T cells in peripheral blood. Per germline, CDR1 MNHNY and CDR2 SVGAGI (reference sequence). The CDR3 spans 15 residues. The J segment lost 4 bases and the V segment lost 6 bases, leaving 10 bases of the junction unmatched. In regard to this clone: Its antigen is not identified.

Sequenced by immunoSEQ multiplex PCR; TCRdb stores in-frame clones only, minus some. The table includes 90,000 or so clones, around 89% detected once. Collection occurred without any documented infections or immune events in donors. Study outcomes and limitations: About 1.2 clones differed between technical replicates, versus approximately 16 and 19 over time. Approximately 2-week clone count variance significantly increased as total template count grew.

Sequencing used blood. The sequence was obtained from a person between 18 and 75 years old in good health. This sequence joins TRBV6-6 and TRBJ1-1; TRBD1 matches 8 bases. CDR3 region: CASSQGAWEGTEAFF. The DNA for the CDR3 is TGTGCCAGCAGCCAGGGGGCCTGGGAGGGCACTGAAGCTTTCTTT.